This is a list of T cell receptor beta chains from one sample in a study of identical twins. TCRdb fed the 5' RACE reads into MiXCR, producing one record per CDR3 protein. Of approximately 620,000 distinct CDR3 sequences listed, 8.6% are singletons. The same data also went into a second study, on yellow fever vaccine responses in identical twins.

Sequencing used PBMCs. The receptors stem from a young woman in good health. The CDR3 runs from the conserved cysteine through the conserved F or W. The D gene is left open where the match is weak. Size is stated for part of the rows, as once, few or many counts, or as a class when the clone is expanded.

>TRBJ2-3|TRBV7-6|TRBD2|few
CASSPSGSPDTQYF
TGTGCCAGCAGCCCAAGCGGGAGTCCCGATACGCAGTATTTT
>TRBJ2-5|TRBV20-1|NA|NA
CSASALGGDNQETQYF
TGCAGTGCTAGTGCCCTAGGGGGGGATAACCAAGAGACCCAGTACTTC
>TRBJ2-3|TRBV5-1|TRBD1|few
CASSLGDRVSTDTQYF
TGCGCCAGCAGCTTGGGGGACAGGGTTAGCACAGATACGCAGTATTTT
>TRBJ2-2|TRBV5-5|NA|few
CASSLGGKTGELFF
TGTGCCAGCAGCTTGGGCGGGAAAACCGGGGAGCTGTTTTTT
>TRBJ2-7|TRBV27|TRBD2|many
CASSSPLAGGLQEQYF
TGTGCCAGCAGTTCCCCCCTAGCGGGGGGCTTACAGGAGCAGTACTTC
>TRBJ2-3|TRBV4-3|NA|few
CASSGITDTQYF
TGCGCCAGCAGTGGGATTACAGATACGCAGTATTTT
>TRBJ2-4|TRBV3-1|NA|few
CASSQEIIQYF
TGTGCCAGCAGCCAAGAAATCATTCAGTACTTC
>TRBJ2-7|TRBV6-5|NA|few
CASSYRGGPFTYEQYF
TGTGCCAGCAGTTACAGGGGGGGGCCATTTACCTACGAGCAGTACTTC
>TRBJ1-5|TRBV28|NA|few
CASRKTQPQHF
TGTGCCAGCCGAAAAACACAGCCCCAGCATTTT
>TRBJ1-2|TRBV24-1|NA|many
CATRGPADYGYTF
TGTGCCACCAGGGGACCCGCCGACTATGGCTACACCTTC
>TRBJ1-6|TRBV27|TRBD1|many
CASSSGTAYNSPLHF
TGTGCCAGCAGTTCGGGGACAGCTTATAATTCACCCCTCCACTTT
>TRBJ2-4|TRBV3-1|TRBD1|few
CASSLRPRTGSQKNIQYF
TGTGCCAGCAGCCTGAGGCCGAGGACAGGGTCCCAGAAAAACATTCAGTACTTC
>TRBJ2-7|TRBV5-1|TRBD2|NA
CASSWAGGLGDEQYF
TGCGCCAGCAGCTGGGCGGGGGGACTGGGCGACGAGCAGTACTTC
>TRBJ1-2|TRBV6-1|NA|NA
CASTLRPNYGYTF
TGTGCCAGCACCCTCCGACCTAACTATGGCTACACCTTC
>TRBJ2-7|TRBV15|NA|NA
CAASRDSGGYEQYF
TGTGCCGCCAGCAGAGATTCCGGAGGATACGAGCAGTACTTC
>TRBJ2-6|TRBV3-1|NA|few
CASSALQGSGANVLTF
TGTGCCAGCAGCGCCCTCCAGGGCTCTGGGGCCAACGTCCTGACTTTC
>TRBJ2-2|TRBV20-1|TRBD1|few
CSARAPDRTGTGELFF
TGCAGTGCTAGAGCACCGGACAGGACGGGGACCGGGGAGCTGTTTTTT
>TRBJ2-7|TRBV5-1|TRBD2|NA
CASSLWLAGSSYEQYF
TGCGCCAGCAGCTTGTGGCTAGCGGGTAGCTCCTACGAGCAGTACTTC
>TRBJ2-3|TRBV29-1|NA|many
CSAGGADTQYF
TGCAGCGCTGGGGGGGCCGATACGCAGTATTTT
>TRBJ2-2|TRBV4-2|TRBD2|many
CASSQQLAGGRRTGELFF
TGTGCCAGCAGCCAACAACTAGCGGGGGGGCGTCGCACCGGGGAGCTGTTTTTT
>TRBJ2-2|TRBV15|NA|few
CATSREGGNTGELFF
TGTGCCACCAGCAGAGAGGGGGGTAACACCGGGGAGCTGTTTTTT
>TRBJ2-7|TRBV9|TRBD2|NA
CASSVGIAGATYEQYF
TGTGCCAGCAGCGTCGGTATAGCGGGAGCCACCTACGAGCAGTACTTC
>TRBJ2-7|TRBV3-1|TRBD1|few
CASSQGTGTGAYEQYF
TGTGCCAGCAGCCAAGGGACCGGGACAGGAGCCTACGAGCAGTACTTC
>TRBJ2-2|TRBV19|TRBD2|NA
CATGGGLAGELFF
TGTGCCACCGGGGGAGGGTTAGCCGGGGAGCTGTTTTTT
>TRBJ2-2|TRBV20-1|NA|few
CSAQPTGFPGELFF
TGCAGTGCTCAACCTACAGGTTTTCCCGGGGAGCTGTTTTTT
>TRBJ2-3|TRBV27|NA|NA
CASSPIRAGRDTQYF
TGTGCCAGCAGTCCGATCCGGGCAGGGAGGGATACGCAGTATTTT
>TRBJ2-7|TRBV29-1|TRBD2|NA
CSVGWEGYEQYF
TGCAGCGTTGGGTGGGAGGGGTACGAGCAGTACTTC
>TRBJ2-7|TRBV5-1|NA|few
CASSQGGYNEQYF
TGCGCCAGCAGCCAGGGGGGGTACAACGAGCAGTACTTC
>TRBJ1-4|TRBV7-9|TRBD1|NA
CASSPRGLNEKLFF
TGTGCCAGCAGCCCCAGGGGGCTGAATGAAAAACTGTTTTTT
>TRBJ1-4|TRBV11-2|NA|few
CASSFGGATNEKLFF
TGTGCCAGCAGCTTCGGGGGGGCAACTAATGAAAAACTGTTTTTT
>TRBJ1-2|TRBV20-1|NA|NA
CSARESFQPRAGGYTF
TGCAGTGCTAGAGAGAGTTTTCAGCCCCGGGCGGGAGGCTACACCTTC
>TRBJ2-2|TRBV20-1|NA|few
CSARVVGTGELFF
TGCAGTGCTAGAGTGGTGGGGACCGGGGAGCTGTTTTTT
>TRBJ2-7|TRBV20-1|NA|NA
CSARDRFYEQYF
TGCAGTGCTAGAGACCGGTTCTACGAGCAGTACTTC
>TRBJ2-1|TRBV29-1|NA|few
CSVEEDASYNEQFF
TGCAGCGTTGAAGAAGACGCGTCCTACAATGAGCAGTTCTTC
>TRBJ2-1|TRBV2|TRBD2|few
CASSDALLAGGTYNEQFF
TGTGCCAGCAGCGATGCCCTCTTAGCGGGAGGAACGTACAATGAGCAGTTCTTC
>TRBJ1-1|TRBV7-9|TRBD1|many
CASSPRGQGARTEAFF
TGTGCCAGCAGCCCAAGGGGGCAGGGGGCGAGGACTGAAGCTTTCTTT
>TRBJ2-1|TRBV20-1|NA|NA
CSARDGQNVNEQFF
TGCAGTGCTAGAGACGGACAGAATGTCAATGAGCAGTTCTTC
>TRBJ2-1|TRBV20-1|NA|NA
CSAPKSHNEQFF
TGCAGTGCCCCTAAATCCCACAATGAGCAGTTCTTC
>TRBJ2-7|TRBV6-1|TRBD1|many
CASSTGDRGYYEQYF
TGTGCCAGCAGCACCGGGGACAGGGGATATTACGAGCAGTACTTC
>TRBJ2-6|TRBV5-1|NA|few
CASSLVQGTSGANVLTF
TGCGCCAGCAGCTTGGTTCAGGGGACCTCTGGGGCCAACGTCCTGACTTTC
>TRBJ2-1|TRBV7-9|TRBD1|many
CASLPTGGILNEQFF
TGTGCCAGCCTACCGACAGGGGGTATCCTCAATGAGCAGTTCTTC
>TRBJ2-6|TRBV7-7|NA|many
CASSPRTDSGANVLTF
TGTGCTAGCAGCCCAAGGACTGACTCTGGGGCCAACGTCCTGACTTTC
>TRBJ2-1|TRBV7-7|TRBD1|NA
CATGTGNEQFF
TGTGCTACCGGGACAGGGAATGAGCAGTTCTTC
>TRBJ2-1|TRBV10-2|NA|many
CASSQTSSYNEQFF
TGCGCCAGCAGCCAGACAAGTTCCTACAATGAGCAGTTCTTC
>TRBJ2-7|TRBV19|TRBD1|many
CASSIDRVRIYEQYF
TGTGCCAGTAGTATTGACAGGGTGAGGATCTACGAGCAGTACTTC
>TRBJ1-2|TRBV29-1|NA|few
CSGAATNYGYTF
TGCAGCGGGGCGGCGACCAACTATGGCTACACCTTC
>TRBJ1-4|TRBV6-1|NA|many
CASSKNGGQAEKLFF
TGTGCCAGCAGCAAGAACGGGGGACAAGCTGAAAAACTGTTTTTT
>TRBJ2-4|TRBV7-2|NA|few
CASTRALAKNIQYF
TGTGCCAGCACGAGGGCCTTAGCCAAAAACATTCAGTACTTC
>TRBJ2-5|TRBV7-2|NA|few
CASSTYGSRGETQYF
TGTGCCAGCAGCACCTACGGGAGCAGGGGAGAGACCCAGTACTTC
>TRBJ2-3|TRBV25-1|NA|few
CASSGSPGTLKYTDTQYF
TGTGCCAGCAGTGGCTCCCCCGGGACACTAAAATACACAGATACGCAGTATTTT
>TRBJ2-1|TRBV7-6|NA|NA
CASSSRLGANYNEQFF
TGTGCCAGCAGCTCCCGTCTAGGTGCGAACTACAATGAGCAGTTCTTC
>TRBJ2-2|TRBV4-3|NA|few
CASSQDSPAVTGELFF
TGCGCCAGCAGCCAAGATTCTCCGGCGGTGACCGGGGAGCTGTTTTTT
>TRBJ2-3|TRBV29-1|TRBD1|NA
CSAWDRGPNTQYF
TGCAGCGCCTGGGACAGGGGGCCAAATACGCAGTATTTT
>TRBJ2-1|TRBV4-3|TRBD1|few
CASSQAQGAYNEQFF
TGCGCCAGCAGCCAAGCACAGGGGGCCTACAATGAGCAGTTCTTC
>TRBJ2-1|TRBV4-2|NA|NA
CASSPRVSVVEQFF
TGTGCCAGCAGCCCCAGGGTTAGCGTCGTTGAGCAGTTCTTC
>TRBJ2-5|TRBV5-1|NA|many
CASSFLGAEETQYF
TGCGCCAGCAGCTTTCTGGGGGCGGAAGAGACCCAGTACTTC
>TRBJ1-1|TRBV7-9|NA|few
CASSSLVPGAFF
TGTGCCAGCAGTTCCCTAGTTCCAGGGGCTTTCTTT
>TRBJ2-7|TRBV20-1|NA|NA
CSARGAVGVRYEQYF
TGCAGTGCTAGAGGGGCCGTCGGTGTGCGCTACGAGCAGTACTTC
>TRBJ2-1|TRBV4-1|NA|NA
CASSPSGIWYNEQFF
TGCGCCAGCAGCCCTTCGGGGATCTGGTACAATGAGCAGTTCTTC
>TRBJ2-7|TRBV3-1|TRBD2|NA
CASSPRLAGEYEQYF
TGTGCCAGCAGCCCTAGACTAGCGGGAGAGTACGAGCAGTACTTC